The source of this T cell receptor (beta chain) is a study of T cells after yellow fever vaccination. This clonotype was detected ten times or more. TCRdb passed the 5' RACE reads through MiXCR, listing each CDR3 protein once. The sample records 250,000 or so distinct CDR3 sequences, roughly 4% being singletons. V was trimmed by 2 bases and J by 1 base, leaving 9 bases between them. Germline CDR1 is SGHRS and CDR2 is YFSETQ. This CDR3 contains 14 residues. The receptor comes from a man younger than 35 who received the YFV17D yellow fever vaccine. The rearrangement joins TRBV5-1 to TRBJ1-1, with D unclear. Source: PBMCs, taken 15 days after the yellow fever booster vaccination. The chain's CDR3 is CASSFDGENTEAFF. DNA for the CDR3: TGCGCCAGCAGCTTCGACGGGGAGAACACTGAAGCTTTCTTT.